This T cell receptor beta chain was documented in a study of vaccination and CD4 T cells after COVID-19. Study details: Researchers treated cells with overlapping spike peptides taken from SARS-CoV-2, HCoV-NL63, HCoV-OC43 and HCoV-229E. As a positive control, some control cultures were given a CEFX pool, while others were given an HIV-1 Nef pool or no peptide.

The CDR3 has 15 residues. Germline trimming cut 5 bases from V and 5 bases from J; bases unmatched to any gene: 15. Germline CDR1 DFQATT, CDR2 SNEGSKA (reference sequence). Oncomine TCR Beta short-read sequencing was applied to DNA from cultured CD4+ T cells. Via MiXCR, TCRdb re-called the PCR reads, giving one row per CDR3 protein. The data hold 15,000 or so distinct CDR3 sequences, with around 45% observed a single time. This clonotype has just a few counts. Its specificity is unknown. Treatment specified: approximately 10-day PBMC culture with coronavirus spike peptide pools or control peptides (ViraFEST assay). ViraFEST used peptide pools to expand antigen-specific T cells before TCR sequencing. Fresh IL-2 medium was used to replace half of the medium on days 3 and 7.

The chain has TRBV20-1 and TRBJ2-7, with 7 bases fitting TRBD1. Material: CD4+ T cells from blood, cultured in vitro. The source of this sequence is a human donor who had recovered from COVID-19. The CDR3 coding sequence is TGCAGTGCTCAACCCCGGGACAGAGCCCTCCACGAGCAGTACTTC. Residues: CSAQPRDRALHEQYF.